These 13 T cell receptor beta chains came from one sample sequenced in a study of T cell changes during pregnancy in multiple sclerosis. Sequencing used immunoSEQ multiplex PCR; TCRdb keeps in-frame clones, though not all of them. The sample yields approximately 52,000 clones, about 90% seen once. The sequencing used CD4+ T cells from peripheral blood mononuclear cells, collected after pregnancy. The receptors derive from a female donor with multiple sclerosis, enrolled in a pregnancy study.

The gene calls are TRBV2 and TRBJ2-1, with D unresolved. Germline assignment: CDR1 SNHLY and CDR2 FYNNEI. Trimming cost V 8 bases and J 5 bases, with 19 bases left between them. This CDR3 comprises 15 residues. The CDR3 sequence: CASFVLMKPDNEQFF. CDR3 DNA: TGTGCCAGCTTCGTCCTAATGAAGCCGGACAATGAGCAGTTCTTC.

The V gene is TRBV19, the J gene TRBJ2-1; TRBD2 aligns across 11 bases. The germline V gene has CDR1 LNHDA and CDR2 SQIVND (reference sequence). V shed 2 bases and J 7 bases; nucleotides not matched to a gene: 16. The CDR3 length is 19 residues. The CDR3 sequence is CASSIPPAASGRLRNEQFF. CDR3 coding DNA: TGTGCCAGTAGTATACCCCCCGCGGCTAGCGGGAGGCTTCGAAATGAGCAGTTCTTC.

This chain uses TRBV18 with TRBJ2-3; 14 nucleotides align to TRBD2. V dropped 2 bases and J dropped 9; count of bases not matched to a gene: 7. The germline V gene has CDR1 KGHSH and CDR2 LQKENI. The CDR3 sequence is 16 residues long. The CDR3 DNA is TGTGCCAGCTCACCAGCCGGACTAGCGGGAGGAAACACGCAGTATTTT. It is translated as CASSPAGLAGGNTQYF.

The chain is built from TRBV5-6 and TRBJ2-1, with a weak D call TRBD1 (5 bases). The CDR3 loop spans 15 amino acids. Trimming cost V 4 bases and J 5 bases, with 16 bases left between them. Per the germline V gene, CDR1 is SGHDT and CDR2 is YYEEEE. The CDR3 here is CASSPVMDTNNEQFF. The CDR3 DNA is TGTGCCAGCAGCCCAGTTATGGACACCAACAATGAGCAGTTCTTC.

This clone is a singleton in its sample. The chain joins TRBV27 to TRBJ2-3; TRBD2 might be the D (6 bases). This CDR3 is 14 amino acids long. Germline CDR1 reads MNHEY; CDR2 reads SMNVEV (reference sequence). V lost 3 bases, J lost 7 bases, and 14 bases lay in between. The CDR3 region has the DNA TGTGCCAGCAGTTTGGAGGGTATCGCCAATACGCAGTATTTT. Its translation is CASSLEGIANTQYF.

The gene calls are TRBV5-4 and TRBJ2-2, with 9 bases fitting TRBD1. The germline V gene has CDR1 SGHNT and CDR2 YYREEE (reference sequence). Trimming removed 2 bases from V and 5 bases from J; junction bases left unmatched: 1. This CDR3 comprises 14 residues. The CDR3 DNA is TGTGCCAGCAGCTTAGACAGGGGGACCGGGGAGCTGTTTTTT. The encoded protein is CASSLDRGTGELFF.

This rearrangement joins TRBV6-1 to TRBJ2-7; no firm D call. V was clipped by 3 bases and J by 3 bases, with 3 bases between them. Germline loops: CDR1 MNHNS, CDR2 SASEGT. The CDR3 totals 11 residues. The CDR3 region is CASSDIYEQYF. The CDR3 DNA follows: TGTGCCAGCAGTGACATCTACGAGCAGTACTTC.

The rearrangement joins TRBV14 to TRBJ1-1; 7 nucleotides align to TRBD1. The CDR3 extends over 17 amino acids. In germline, CDR1 is SGHDN, CDR2 FVKESK. V was clipped by 1 base and J by 0 bases; unmatched bases: 8. The CDR3 is CASSQVPIRGVNTEAFF. CDR3 sequence (DNA): TGTGCCAGCAGCCAAGTACCGATCAGGGGGGTGAACACTGAAGCTTTCTTT. The full variable domain, its missing parts supplied by reference TRBV14 and TRBJ1-1, is EAGVTQFPSHSVIEKGQTVTLRCDPISGHDNLYWYRRVMGKEIKFLLHFVKESKQDESGMPNNRFLAERTGGTYSTLKVQPAELEDSGVYFCASSQVPIRGVNTEAFFGQGTRLTVV.

The V call is TRBV5-5, the J call TRBJ1-2; no definite D call. Trimming cost V 3 bases and J 6 bases, with 9 bases left between them. The germline gives CDR1 SGHKS, CDR2 YYEKEE (reference sequence). The CDR3 spans 12 residues. The CDR3 sequence: CASSSRYDGYTF. The CDR3 DNA reads TGTGCCAGCAGCTCGAGGTATGATGGCTACACCTTC.

The V call is TRBV9, the J call TRBJ1-6; D call uncertain. Trimming removed 2 bases at V and 8 bases at J, with 11 bases between. The CDR3 has 14 residues. Germline V CDR1 and CDR2: SGDLS, YYNGEE. The CDR3 bases are TGTGCCAGCAGCGTCGGGCAGAGGGATTCACCCCTCCACTTT. Its translation: CASSVGQRDSPLHF.

This clone is a singleton in its sample. J is TRBJ1-3 and V is TRBV27, with D possibly TRBD1 on 5 matching bases. Trimming removed 2 bases from V and 0 bases from J, with 11 bases in between. The CDR3 length is 16 residues. Germline V gene data show CDR1 as MNHEY and CDR2 as SMNVEV (reference sequence). CDR3 region: CASSLNRLSSGNTIYF. Here the CDR3 DNA reads TGTGCCAGCAGTTTAAACAGGCTAAGCTCTGGAAACACCATATATTTT.

This clone is a singleton in its sample. The chain links TRBV6-5 to TRBJ1-1, with no clear D. V lost 0 bases and J 1 base, leaving 12 bases between the germline ends. The CDR3 totals 16 residues. Looked up from germline, CDR1 is MNHEY and CDR2 is SVGAGI. CDR3 DNA sequence: TGTGCCAGCAGTTACTCGGAGAGGTCGGGGAACACTGAAGCTTTCTTT. It translates to CASSYSERSGNTEAFF.

The V call is TRBV29-1, the J call TRBJ2-5; maybe TRBD2 (5 bases). V lost 4 bases to trimming and J lost 5 bases, with 11 bases between them. This CDR3 has 12 amino acids. Germline V lookup: CDR1 SQVTM, CDR2 ANQGSEA. As DNA, the CDR3 is TGCAGCGTTGCTGAGGGAAGGGAGACCCAGTACTTC. This encodes CSVAEGRETQYF.